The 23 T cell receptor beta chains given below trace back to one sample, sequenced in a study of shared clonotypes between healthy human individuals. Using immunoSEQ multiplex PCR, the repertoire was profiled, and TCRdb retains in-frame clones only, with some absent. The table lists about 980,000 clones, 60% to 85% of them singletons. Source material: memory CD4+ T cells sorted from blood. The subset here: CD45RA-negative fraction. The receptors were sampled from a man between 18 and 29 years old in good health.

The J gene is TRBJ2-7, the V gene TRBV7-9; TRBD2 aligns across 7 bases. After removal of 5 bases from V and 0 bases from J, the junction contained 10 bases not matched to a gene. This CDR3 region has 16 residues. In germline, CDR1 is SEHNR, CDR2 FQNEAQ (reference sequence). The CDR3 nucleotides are TGTGCCAGCAGCCCCTTGTTAGGGAGGGTCTCCTACGAGCAGTACTTC. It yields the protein CASSPLLGRVSYEQYF. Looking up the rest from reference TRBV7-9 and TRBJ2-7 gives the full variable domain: DTGVSQNPRHKITKRGQNVTFRCDPISEHNRLYWYRQTLGQGPEFLTYFQNEAQLEKSRLLSDRFSAERPKGSFSTLEIQRTEQGDSAMYLCASSPLLGRVSYEQYFGPGTRLTVT.

The CDR3 DNA is TGTGCCAGCAGCCTAAGACAGGGGGCGGAGGCTGAAGCTTTCTTT. The encoded protein is CASSLRQGAEAEAFF. This rearrangement joins TRBV2 to TRBJ1-1; TRBD1 matches at 10 bases. The V and J ends lost 6 bases and 6 bases, in that order; junction bases with no gene match: 10. This CDR3 spans 15 amino acids. The germline CDR1 and CDR2 sequences are SNHLY and FYNNEI. The full variable domain, completed using reference TRBV2 and TRBJ1-1, is EPEVTQTPSHQVTQMGQEVILRCVPISNHLYFYWYRQILGQKVEFLVSFYNNEISEKSEIFDDQFSVERPDGSNFTLKIRSTKLEDSAMYFCASSLRQGAEAEAFFGQGTRLTVV.

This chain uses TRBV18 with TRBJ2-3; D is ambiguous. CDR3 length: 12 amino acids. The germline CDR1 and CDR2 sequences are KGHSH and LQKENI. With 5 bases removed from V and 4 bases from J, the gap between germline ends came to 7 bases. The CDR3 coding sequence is TGTGCCAGCTCAAGAGTTCCAGATACGCAGTATTTT. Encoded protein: CASSRVPDTQYF. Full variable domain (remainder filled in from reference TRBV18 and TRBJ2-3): NAGVMQNPRHLVRRRGQEARLRCSPMKGHSHVYWYRQLPEEGLKFMVYLQKENIIDESGMPKERFSAEFPKEGPSILRIQQVVRGDSAAYFCASSRVPDTQYFGPGTRLTVL.

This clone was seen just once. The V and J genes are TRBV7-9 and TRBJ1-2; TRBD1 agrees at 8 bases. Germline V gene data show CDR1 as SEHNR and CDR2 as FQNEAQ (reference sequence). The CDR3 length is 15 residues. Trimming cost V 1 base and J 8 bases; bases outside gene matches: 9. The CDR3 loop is CASSLGDRMREGYTF. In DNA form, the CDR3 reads TGTGCCAGCAGCTTAGGGGACAGGATGAGGGAAGGCTACACCTTC.

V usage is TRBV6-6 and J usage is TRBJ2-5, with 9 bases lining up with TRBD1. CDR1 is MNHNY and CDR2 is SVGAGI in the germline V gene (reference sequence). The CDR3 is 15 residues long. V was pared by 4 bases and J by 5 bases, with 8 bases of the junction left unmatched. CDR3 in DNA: TGTGCCAGCAGTTTCATACAGGGGGCCGGGGAGACCCAGTACTTC. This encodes CASSFIQGAGETQYF.

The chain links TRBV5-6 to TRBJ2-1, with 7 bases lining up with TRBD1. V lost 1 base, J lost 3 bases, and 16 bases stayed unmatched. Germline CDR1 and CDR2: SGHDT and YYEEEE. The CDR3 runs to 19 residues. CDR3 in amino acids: CASSLRLPRQGVRYNEQFF. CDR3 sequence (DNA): TGTGCCAGCAGCTTGAGGCTTCCGCGGCAGGGGGTTCGCTACAATGAGCAGTTCTTC.

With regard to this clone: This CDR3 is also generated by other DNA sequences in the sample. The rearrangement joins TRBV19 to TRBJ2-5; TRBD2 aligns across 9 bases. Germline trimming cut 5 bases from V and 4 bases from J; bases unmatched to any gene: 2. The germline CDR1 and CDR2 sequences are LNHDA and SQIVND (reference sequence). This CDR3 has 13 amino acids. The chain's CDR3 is CASSPLAGETQYF. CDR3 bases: TGTGCCAGTAGTCCACTAGCGGGAGAGACCCAGTACTTC.

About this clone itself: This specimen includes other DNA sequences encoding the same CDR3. This chain's CDR3 is CASSLYGGRETQYF. The CDR3 DNA sequence: TGCGCCAGCAGCTTGTATGGGGGCCGCGAGACCCAGTACTTC. The rearrangement joins TRBV5-1 to TRBJ2-5; D is perhaps TRBD1 (6 bases). The CDR3 extends over 14 amino acids. V was clipped by 1 base and J by 5 bases, with 12 bases between them. The V gene's germline CDR1 is SGHRS and CDR2 YFSETQ.

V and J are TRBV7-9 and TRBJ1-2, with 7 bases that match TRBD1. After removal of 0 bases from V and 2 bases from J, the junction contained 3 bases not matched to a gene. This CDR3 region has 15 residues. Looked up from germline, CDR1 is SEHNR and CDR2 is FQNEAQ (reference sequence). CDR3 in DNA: TGTGCCAGCAGCTTAGCGGGACAGCAAAACTATGGCTACACCTTC. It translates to CASSLAGQQNYGYTF.

The DNA for the CDR3 is TGTGCCAGCAGCTCGTTAGGGGGAGTGAATGAAGCTTTCTTT. It encodes CASSSLGGVNEAFF. This rearrangement joins TRBV7-2 to TRBJ1-1, with D possibly matching TRBD1 (6 bases). The CDR3 is made up of 14 amino acids. Germline V CDR1 and CDR2: SGHTA, FQGNSA. The V gene lost 4 bases and the J gene lost 7 bases, with 16 bases spanning the gap.

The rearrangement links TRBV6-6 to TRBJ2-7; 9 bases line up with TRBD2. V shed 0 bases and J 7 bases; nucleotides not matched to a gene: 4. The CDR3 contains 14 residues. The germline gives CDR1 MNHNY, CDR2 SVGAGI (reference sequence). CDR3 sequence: CASSYSSLAGEQYF. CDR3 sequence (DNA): TGTGCCAGCAGTTACTCGTCTCTAGCGGGGGAGCAGTACTTC.

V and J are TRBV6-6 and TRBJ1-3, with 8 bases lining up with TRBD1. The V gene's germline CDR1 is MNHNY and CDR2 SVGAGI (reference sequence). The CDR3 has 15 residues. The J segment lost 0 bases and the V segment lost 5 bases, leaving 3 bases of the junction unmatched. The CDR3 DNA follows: TGTGCCAGCAGTACTACAGGGGGCTCTGGAAACACCATATATTTT. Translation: CASSTTGGSGNTIYF.

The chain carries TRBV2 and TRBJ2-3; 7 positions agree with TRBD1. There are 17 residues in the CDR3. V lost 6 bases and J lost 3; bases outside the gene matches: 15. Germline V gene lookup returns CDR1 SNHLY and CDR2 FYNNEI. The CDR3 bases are TGTGCCAGCAGACCCTCGACAGGGAACTTTCGTACAGATACGCAGTATTTT. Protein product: CASRPSTGNFRTDTQYF.

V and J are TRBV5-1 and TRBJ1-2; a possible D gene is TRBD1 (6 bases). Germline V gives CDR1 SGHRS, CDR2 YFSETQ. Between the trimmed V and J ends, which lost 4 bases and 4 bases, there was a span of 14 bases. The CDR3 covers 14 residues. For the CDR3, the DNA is TGCGCCAGCAGCGTGGACAGCCTAGGCTATGGCTACACCTTC. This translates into CASSVDSLGYGYTF.

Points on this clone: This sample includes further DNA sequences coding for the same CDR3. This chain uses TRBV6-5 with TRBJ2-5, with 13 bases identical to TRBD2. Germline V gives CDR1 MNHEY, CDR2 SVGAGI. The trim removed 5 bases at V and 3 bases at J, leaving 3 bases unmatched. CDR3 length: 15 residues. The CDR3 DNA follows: TGTGCCAGCAGTCCGGGACTAGCGGGAAAAGAGACCCAGTACTTC. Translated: CASSPGLAGKETQYF.

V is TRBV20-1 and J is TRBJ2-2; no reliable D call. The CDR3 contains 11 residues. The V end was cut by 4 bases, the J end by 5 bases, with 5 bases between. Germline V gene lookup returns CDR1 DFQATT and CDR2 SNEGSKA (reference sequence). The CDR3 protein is CSATTTGELFF. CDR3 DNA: TGCAGTGCTACCACAACCGGGGAGCTGTTTTTT.

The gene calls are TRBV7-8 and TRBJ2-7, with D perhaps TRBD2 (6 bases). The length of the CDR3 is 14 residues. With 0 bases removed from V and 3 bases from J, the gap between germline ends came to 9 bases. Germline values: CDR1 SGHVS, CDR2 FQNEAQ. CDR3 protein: CASSLAGGLYEQYF. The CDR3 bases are TGTGCCAGCAGCTTAGCGGGAGGACTCTACGAGCAGTACTTC.

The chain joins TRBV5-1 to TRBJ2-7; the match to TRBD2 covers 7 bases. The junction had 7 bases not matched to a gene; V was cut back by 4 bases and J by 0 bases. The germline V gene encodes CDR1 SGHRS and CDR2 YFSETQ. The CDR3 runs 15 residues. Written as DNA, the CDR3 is TGCGCCAGCAGCCTCATGGGCGGGAGCTCCTACGAGCAGTACTTC. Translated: CASSLMGGSSYEQYF.

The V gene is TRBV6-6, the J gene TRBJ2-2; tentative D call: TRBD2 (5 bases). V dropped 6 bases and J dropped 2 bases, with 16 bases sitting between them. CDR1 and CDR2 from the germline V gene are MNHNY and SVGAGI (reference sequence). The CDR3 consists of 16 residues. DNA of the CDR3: TGTGCCAGCAGGACCCCAAGAGGACTTAACACCGGGGAGCTGTTTTTT. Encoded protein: CASRTPRGLNTGELFF.

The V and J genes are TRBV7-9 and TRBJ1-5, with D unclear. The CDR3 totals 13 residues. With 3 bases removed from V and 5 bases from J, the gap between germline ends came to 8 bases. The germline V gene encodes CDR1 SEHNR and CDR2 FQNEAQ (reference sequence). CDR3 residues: CASSFGRDQPQHF. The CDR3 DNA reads TGTGCCAGCAGCTTTGGCCGGGATCAGCCCCAGCATTTT. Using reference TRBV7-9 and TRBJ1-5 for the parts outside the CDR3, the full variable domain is DTGVSQNPRHKITKRGQNVTFRCDPISEHNRLYWYRQTLGQGPEFLTYFQNEAQLEKSRLLSDRFSAERPKGSFSTLEIQRTEQGDSAMYLCASSFGRDQPQHFGDGTRLSIL.

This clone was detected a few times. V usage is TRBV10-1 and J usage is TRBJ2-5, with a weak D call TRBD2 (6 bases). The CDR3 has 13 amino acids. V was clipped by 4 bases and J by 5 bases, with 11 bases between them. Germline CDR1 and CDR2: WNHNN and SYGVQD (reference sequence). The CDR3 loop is CASSVRGSETQYF. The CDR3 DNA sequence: TGCGCCAGCAGTGTGCGGGGATCGGAGACCCAGTACTTC.

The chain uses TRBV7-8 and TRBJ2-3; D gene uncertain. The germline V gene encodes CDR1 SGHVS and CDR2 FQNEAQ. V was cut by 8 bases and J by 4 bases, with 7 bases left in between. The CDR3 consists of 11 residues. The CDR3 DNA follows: TGTGCCAGCGCAAACTCAGATACGCAGTATTTT. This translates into CASANSDTQYF.

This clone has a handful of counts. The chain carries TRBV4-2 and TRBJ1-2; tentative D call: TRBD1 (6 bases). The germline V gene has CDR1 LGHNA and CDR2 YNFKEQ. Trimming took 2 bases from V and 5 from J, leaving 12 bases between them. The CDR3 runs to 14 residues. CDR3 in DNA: TGTGCCAGCAGCCAACCTGGACAGCTTTATGGCTACACCTTC. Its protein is CASSQPGQLYGYTF.